Shown below are 26 T cell receptor beta chains from a single sample sequenced in a study of blood T cell repertoires in COVID-19. Measured with immunoSEQ multiplex PCR; TCRdb has only the in-frame clones, and not every one. This repertoire shows under 300,000 clones, about four fifths found once; its top ten account for about 1.9%. Sample: peripheral blood. The receptor set was obtained from a man aged 30 to 45 who had recovered from COVID-19.

The genes are TRBV5-4 and TRBJ2-1, with D possibly being TRBD2 (5 bases). V lost 2 bases, J lost 8 bases, and 11 bases lay in between. Germline V gene lookup returns CDR1 SGHNT and CDR2 YYREEE (reference sequence). This CDR3 has 13 amino acids. CDR3 DNA sequence: TGTGCCAGCAGCTTCCGGGGTAAGGATGAGCAGTTCTTC. Its translation is CASSFRGKDEQFF. Filled out from reference TRBV5-4 and TRBJ2-1, the complete variable domain reads ETGVTQSPTHLIKTRGQQVTLRCSSQSGHNTVSWYQQALGQGPQFIFQYYREEENGRGNFPPRFSGLQFPNYSSELNVNALELDDSALYLCASSFRGKDEQFFGPGTRLTVL.

In its sample, this clone was seen once. The chain has TRBV7-7 and TRBJ2-1, with TRBD1 identical over 11 bases. CDR3 length: 16 amino acids. Germline-derived CDR1 and CDR2 are SSHAT and FNYEAQ (reference sequence). The J segment lost 8 bases and the V segment lost 5 bases, leaving 11 bases of the junction unmatched. The DNA for the CDR3 is TGTGCCAGCAGCCCAAAAGGAGGGACAGGGGGACATGAGCAGTTCTTC. Its translation is CASSPKGGTGGHEQFF.

V is TRBV2 and J is TRBJ2-1; the D gene is possibly TRBD2 (7 bases). The CDR3 extends over 14 amino acids. Germline CDR1 and CDR2: SNHLY and FYNNEI. V lost 6 bases to trimming and J lost 8 bases, with 17 bases between them. CDR3 in DNA: TGTGCCAGCAGATCCGGGGGGCGCTGGGATGAGCAGTTCTTC. Its translation: CASRSGGRWDEQFF.

The chain links TRBV6-1 to TRBJ1-1, with D possibly matching TRBD1 (5 bases). This CDR3 region has 18 residues. In germline, CDR1 is MNHNS, CDR2 SASEGT. V dropped 4 bases and J dropped 1 base, with 22 bases sitting between them. This CDR3 reads CASSASRALLWRNTEAFF. The CDR3 DNA sequence: TGTGCCAGCAGTGCTTCCAGGGCTTTACTGTGGAGGAACACTGAAGCTTTCTTT.

Regarding this clone: This specimen includes other DNA sequences encoding the same CDR3. DNA of the CDR3: TGTGCCAGCAGCCCGACAGGGGGAAACTATGGCTACACCTTC. It translates to CASSPTGGNYGYTF. The genes are TRBV7-9 and TRBJ1-2; 9 bases line up with TRBD1. Germline V CDR1 and CDR2: SEHNR, FQNEAQ (reference sequence). CDR3 length: 14 residues. The J segment lost 2 bases and the V segment lost 5 bases, leaving 3 bases of the junction unmatched.

This clone was observed a single time. The rearrangement uses TRBV5-1 and TRBJ1-3; 11 positions agree with TRBD1. Germline V gene sequence: CDR1 SGHRS, CDR2 YFSETQ. This CDR3 has 19 amino acids. Germline trimming cut 4 bases from V and 1 base from J; bases unmatched to any gene: 13. Written as DNA, the CDR3 is TGCGCCAGCAGCGTCGGGACAGGGGGGTCCCTAAGTTCTGGAAACACCATATATTTT. Amino acid sequence: CASSVGTGGSLSSGNTIYF.

This sequence joins TRBV5-8 and TRBJ2-1; TRBD2 matches 9 bases. Germline CDR1 reads SGHTS; CDR2 reads YDEGEE. The CDR3 covers 17 residues. With 4 bases clipped from V and 4 bases from J, the junction kept 12 bases outside the gene matches. The CDR3: CASSQMRLAGSYNEQFF. DNA for the CDR3: TGTGCCAGCAGCCAAATGCGGCTAGCGGGGAGTTACAATGAGCAGTTCTTC.

This chain joins TRBV4-1 and TRBJ1-1; possible D gene TRBD1, 5 bases. The CDR3 runs to 16 residues. The germline V and J ends were trimmed by 3 bases and 4 bases, with 18 bases remaining between them. Germline V lookup: CDR1 MGHRA, CDR2 YSYEKL. The DNA of the CDR3 is TGCGCCAGCAGCCACCCTCGCCAGGGCGGGGGCACTGAAGCTTTCTTT. Its protein product is CASSHPRQGGGTEAFF.

V usage is TRBV28 and J usage is TRBJ2-4; D might be TRBD2 (5 bases). Between the trimmed V and J ends, which lost 7 bases and 6 bases, there was a span of 7 bases. Germline V CDR1 and CDR2: MDHEN, SYDVKM. The CDR3 covers 11 residues. Written as DNA, the CDR3 is TGTGCCAGCACCGGGGTAAACATTCAGTACTTC. Translating it yields CASTGVNIQYF.

The chain joins TRBV4-2 to TRBJ2-7, with a possible D match to TRBD1 (5 bases). Germline V lookup: CDR1 LGHNA, CDR2 YNFKEQ. The CDR3 has 16 amino acids. V shed 0 bases and J shed 4 bases, with 16 bases lying between them. CDR3 nucleotide sequence: TGTGCCAGCAGCCAAGACTCAGGGTCTGTTTTGTACGAGCAGTACTTC. Protein sequence: CASSQDSGSVLYEQYF.

CDR3 sequence (DNA): TGTGCCAGCCGAACCGCAGGTGACGAGCAGTACTTC. Its translation is CASRTAGDEQYF. The chain uses TRBV11-2 and TRBJ2-7; no clear D. Germline loops: CDR1 SGHAT, CDR2 FQNNGV. CDR3 length equals 12 residues. Trimming removed 8 bases from V and 5 bases from J, with 13 bases in between.

The chain combines TRBV11-2 with TRBJ2-5; TRBD2 agrees at 8 bases. The germline V gene has CDR1 SGHAT and CDR2 FQNNGV. The CDR3 is made up of 15 amino acids. V dropped 5 bases and J dropped 9; count of bases not matched to a gene: 14. For the CDR3, the DNA is TGTGCCAGCAGCCCTCCTCAGGGTACGCGGGGGGCCCAGTACTTC. It specifies CASSPPQGTRGAQYF.

The rearrangement uses TRBV5-4 and TRBJ2-3, with D possibly TRBD2 on 6 matching bases. This CDR3 is built from 13 residues. Between the trimmed V and J ends, which lost 0 bases and 8 bases, there was a span of 10 bases. The germline V gene encodes CDR1 SGHNT and CDR2 YYREEE (reference sequence). CDR3 protein: CASSLGAGSTQYF. The DNA for the CDR3 is TGTGCCAGCAGCTTGGGGGCGGGGAGTACGCAGTATTTT.

This sequence joins TRBV9 and TRBJ2-1; 13 bases match TRBD2. Germline CDR1 reads SGDLS; CDR2 reads YYNGEE. V lost 3 bases and J lost 9; bases outside the gene matches: 9. The CDR3 totals 16 residues. CDR3 nucleotide sequence: TGTGCCAGCAGCGGTCCCGGGACTAGCGGGGTAAGTGAGCAGTTCTTC. Translated, it gives CASSGPGTSGVSEQFF.

The chain employs TRBV5-1 and TRBJ1-2; 8 bases agree with TRBD1. The germline V gene has CDR1 SGHRS and CDR2 YFSETQ. This CDR3 spans 13 amino acids. J was trimmed by 4 bases and V by 5 bases; bases with no gene match: 4. In nucleotides, the CDR3 is TGCGCCAGCAGTTACGGACAGGGCTATGGCTACACCTTC. Amino acid sequence: CASSYGQGYGYTF. The full variable domain, with the rest looked up from reference TRBV5-1 and TRBJ1-2, is KAGVTQTPRYLIKTRGQQVTLSCSPISGHRSVSWYQQTPGQGLQFLFEYFSETQRNKGNFPGRFSGRQFSNSRSEMNVSTLELGDSALYLCASSYGQGYGYTFGSGTRLTVV.

The rearrangement joins TRBV11-2 to TRBJ2-2; no clear D gene. CDR3 size: 12 residues. Trimming cost V 5 bases and J 7 bases, with 8 bases left between them. CDR1 SGHAT and CDR2 FQNNGV come from the germline V gene. CDR3 amino acids: CASSLQSGELFF. CDR3 nucleotides: TGTGCCAGCAGCCTACAGAGCGGGGAGCTGTTTTTT.

This clone was seen a few times. The chain combines TRBV7-3 with TRBJ1-1, with D perhaps TRBD1 (5 bases). Germline lookup yields CDR1 SGHTA and CDR2 FQGTGA. This CDR3 is built from 14 residues. V was pared by 3 bases and J by 5 bases, with 13 bases between. CDR3: CASSFGGPLTEAFF. The CDR3 DNA reads TGTGCCAGCAGCTTCGGGGGACCTCTAACTGAAGCTTTCTTT.

This chain links TRBV6-4 with TRBJ1-2; D may be TRBD1 (5 bases). The CDR3 sequence is 14 residues long. Per germline, CDR1 MRHNA and CDR2 SNTAGT. V lost 4 bases and J lost 3, with 12 bases in between. CDR3 sequence (DNA): TGTGCCAGCAGTGCCCAGGCGGGGGACTATGGCTACACCTTC. Its protein is CASSAQAGDYGYTF.

The chain carries TRBV29-1 and TRBJ1-4, with D possibly TRBD1 on 5 matching bases. Germline CDR1 is SQVTM and CDR2 is ANQGSEA. V gave up 4 bases and J gave up 5 bases, with 11 bases separating them. This CDR3 spans 13 amino acids. The DNA for the CDR3 is TGCAGCGTTGCAACGACAGAGAATGAAAAACTGTTTTTT. Its protein product is CSVATTENEKLFF.

This clone was observed a few times. V gene TRBV12-3 or TRBV12-4 combines with J gene TRBJ1-2, with D possibly TRBD1 on 5 matching bases. Trimming cost V 4 bases and J 2 bases, with 8 bases left between them. The CDR3 consists of 13 residues. The CDR3 DNA reads as TGTGCCAGCAGTTCCCCAGGGAACTATGGCTACACCTTC. This encodes CASSSPGNYGYTF.

The gene calls are TRBV9 and TRBJ1-3; D is unresolved. The V end lost 3 bases, the J end lost 0 bases, and 10 bases lay between the germline ends. CDR3 length: 15 residues. Per germline, CDR1 SGDLS and CDR2 YYNGEE. The CDR3 loop reads CASSAAGNSGNTIYF. The CDR3 nucleotides are TGTGCCAGCAGCGCGGCGGGTAACTCTGGAAACACCATATATTTT. Looking up the rest from reference TRBV9 and TRBJ1-3 gives the full variable domain: DSGVTQTPKHLITATGQRVTLRCSPRSGDLSVYWYQQSLDQGLQFLIQYYNGEERAKGNILERFSAQQFPDLHSELNLSSLELGDSALYFCASSAAGNSGNTIYFGEGSWLTVV.

This clone was observed a single time. The CDR3 DNA sequence: TGCGCCAGCAGCTCGGGGACTAGCGGGGAGACCCAGTACTTC. This translates into CASSSGTSGETQYF. This chain connects TRBV5-1 to TRBJ2-5, with 12 bases that match TRBD2. The length of the CDR3 is 14 residues. After removal of 3 bases from V and 5 bases from J, the junction contained 2 bases not matched to a gene. CDR1 is SGHRS, CDR2 YFSETQ, per germline.

This chain uses TRBV19 with TRBJ1-6; 7 bases align to TRBD1. The V and J ends lost 6 bases and 7 bases, in that order; junction bases with no gene match: 21. Germline CDR1 is LNHDA and CDR2 is SQIVND (reference sequence). This CDR3 spans 19 amino acids. DNA of the CDR3: TGTGCCAGTAGGAGAGATGGGTGGGACAGAAGAGGGCTAAATTCACCCCTCCACTTT. This sequence encodes CASRRDGWDRRGLNSPLHF.

The chain joins TRBV3-1 (or the pseudogene TRBV3-2) to TRBJ1-3, with D possibly being TRBD1 (6 bases). The V gene's germline CDR1 is LGHDT and CDR2 YNNKEL (reference sequence). Trimming took 6 bases from V and 4 from J, leaving 16 bases between them. This CDR3 has 15 amino acids. CDR3 sequence (DNA): TGTGCCAGCAGTTTCTCAGGGGCGCAAGGAAACACCATATATTTT. Its translation is CASSFSGAQGNTIYF.

The rearrangement uses TRBV25-1 and TRBJ2-2, with 11 bases lining up with TRBD1. CDR1 and CDR2 from the germline V gene are MGHDK and SYGVNS. J lost 7 bases, V lost 8 bases, and 6 bases had no gene match. The CDR3 extends over 14 amino acids. This CDR3 is CASQGTGGFGELFF. CDR3 in DNA: TGTGCCAGCCAGGGGACAGGGGGGTTCGGGGAGCTGTTTTTT.

The CDR3 DNA follows: TGTGCCAGCAGCCCTTCGGGTAGCCCGGGACCCCAGCATTTT. Its translation: CASSPSGSPGPQHF. The rearrangement uses TRBV7-2 and TRBJ1-5; D remains unclear. Trimming removed 5 bases at V and 10 bases at J, with 18 bases between. This CDR3 region has 14 residues. CDR1 and CDR2 from the germline V gene are SGHTA and FQGNSA.